This T cell receptor (beta chain) was identified during a study of blood T cell repertoires in COVID-19. Some clones are missing from TCRdb's copy, which holds only in-frame ones; the method was immunoSEQ multiplex PCR. The sample lists 110,000 to 150,000 clones, just under 85% occurring once. The ends lost 5 bases at V and 5 bases at J; junction bases unmatched: 14. This CDR3 region has 17 residues. Germline V gene sequence: CDR1 SGHAT, CDR2 FQNNGV. This TCR derives from a woman in her forties who had recovered from COVID-19. Sequencing was done on a sample of PBMCs or T cells enriched from blood (not recorded which). The chain employs TRBV11-2 and TRBJ1-1; 10 nucleotides line up with TRBD1. The CDR3 protein is CASSPETGGGFGTEAFF. CDR3 bases: TGTGCCAGCAGCCCAGAGACAGGGGGCGGATTTGGGACTGAAGCTTTCTTT.